The source of this T cell receptor beta chain is a study of molecular identifiers for immune sequencing clone quantification. TCRdb re-called the PCR reads with MiXCR, one entry per CDR3 protein. Of about 500,000 distinct CDR3 sequences listed, around 25% were seen once; the top ten hold roughly 0.79%. Study-wide results and caveats: Spiked Jurkat TCR RNA equal to one cell could reportedly be picked out among 800,000 to 1,000,000 naive cells. The study found clones above 20 RNA copies held over 99% of effector molecules and under 1% in naive cells.

Naive CD8 T cells were FACS-sorted by CD8+CD4-CCR7+CD45RA+ markers. Trimming pared 5 bases from V and 2 bases from J, leaving 10 bases between. This CDR3 is 13 amino acids long. Germline CDR1 SGHAT, CDR2 FQNNGV. Comment on this clonotype: Its specificity is not known.

This receptor was identified in a human donor in good health. Some libraries in this study had Jurkat cell RNA spiked in. The specimen was naive CD8+ T cells from blood, with Jurkat cell RNA spiked in. As to subset: FACS-sorted CD8+CD4-CCR7+CD45RA+ naive T cells. The chain carries TRBV11-2 and TRBJ2-7; no reliable D call. The CDR3 protein is CASSVGPTYEQYF. The CDR3 DNA follows: TGTGCCAGCAGCGTCGGGCCAACCTACGAGCAGTACTTC.